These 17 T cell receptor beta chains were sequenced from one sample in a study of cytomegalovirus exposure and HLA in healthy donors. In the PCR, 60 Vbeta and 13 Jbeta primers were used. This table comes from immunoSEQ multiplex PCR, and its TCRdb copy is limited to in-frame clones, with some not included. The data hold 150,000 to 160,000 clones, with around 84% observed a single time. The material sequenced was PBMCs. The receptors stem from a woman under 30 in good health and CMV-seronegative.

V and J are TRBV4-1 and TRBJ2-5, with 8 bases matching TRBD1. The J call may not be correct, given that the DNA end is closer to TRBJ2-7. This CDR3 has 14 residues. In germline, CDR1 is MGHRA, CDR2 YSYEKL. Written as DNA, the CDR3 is TGCGCCAGCAGCCAAATGGACAGGGAATACGAGCAGTACTTC. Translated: CASSQMDREYEQYF.

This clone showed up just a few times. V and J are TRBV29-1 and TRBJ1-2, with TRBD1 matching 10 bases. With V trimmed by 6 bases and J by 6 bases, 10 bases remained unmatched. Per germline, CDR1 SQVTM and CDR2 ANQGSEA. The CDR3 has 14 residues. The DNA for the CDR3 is TGCAGCGTGGACAGGGGGGATGTTACAAATGGCTACACCTTC. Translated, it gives CSVDRGDVTNGYTF.

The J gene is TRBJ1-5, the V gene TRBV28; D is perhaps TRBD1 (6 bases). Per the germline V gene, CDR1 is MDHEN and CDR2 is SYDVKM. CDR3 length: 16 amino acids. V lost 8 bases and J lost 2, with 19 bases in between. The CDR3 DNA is TGTGCCAGCTTTGGGTCGGGACATGTCGGCAATCAGCCCCAGCATTTT. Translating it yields CASFGSGHVGNQPQHF.

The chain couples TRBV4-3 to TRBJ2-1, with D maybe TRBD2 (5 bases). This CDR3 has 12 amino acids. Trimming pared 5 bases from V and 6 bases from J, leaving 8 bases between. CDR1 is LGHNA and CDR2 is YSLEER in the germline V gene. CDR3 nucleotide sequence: TGCGCCAGCAGCTACAGCGGCAATGAGCAGTTCTTC. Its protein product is CASSYSGNEQFF.

CDR3 DNA sequence: TGTGCCAGCAGCGTAGGAGGCGCTAACTATGGCTACACCTTC. Amino acid sequence: CASSVGGANYGYTF. The rearrangement uses TRBV9 and TRBJ1-2; D is unclear. Germline V CDR1 and CDR2: SGDLS, YYNGEE. Trimming removed 0 bases from V and 0 bases from J, with 6 bases in between. The CDR3 consists of 14 residues.

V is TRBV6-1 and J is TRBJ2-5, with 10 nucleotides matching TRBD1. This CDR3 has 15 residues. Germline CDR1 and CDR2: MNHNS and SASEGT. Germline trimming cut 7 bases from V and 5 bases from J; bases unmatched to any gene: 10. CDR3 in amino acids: CASTQAGQGSETQYF. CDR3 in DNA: TGTGCCAGCACCCAGGCGGGACAGGGGTCGGAGACCCAGTACTTC.

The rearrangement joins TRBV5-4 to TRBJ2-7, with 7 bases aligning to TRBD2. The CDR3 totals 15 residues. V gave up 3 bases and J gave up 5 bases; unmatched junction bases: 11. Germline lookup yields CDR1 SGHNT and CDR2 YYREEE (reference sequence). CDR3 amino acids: CASSSSGGRKHEQYF. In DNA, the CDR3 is TGTGCCAGCAGCTCCTCGGGGGGACGCAAGCACGAGCAGTACTTC.

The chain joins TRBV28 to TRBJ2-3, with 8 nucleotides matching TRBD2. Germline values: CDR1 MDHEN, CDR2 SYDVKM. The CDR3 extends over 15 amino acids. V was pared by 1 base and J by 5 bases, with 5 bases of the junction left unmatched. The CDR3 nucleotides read TGTGCCAGCAGTTTATCGGGGGGGGCAGTAGATACGCAGTATTTT. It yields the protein CASSLSGGAVDTQYF.

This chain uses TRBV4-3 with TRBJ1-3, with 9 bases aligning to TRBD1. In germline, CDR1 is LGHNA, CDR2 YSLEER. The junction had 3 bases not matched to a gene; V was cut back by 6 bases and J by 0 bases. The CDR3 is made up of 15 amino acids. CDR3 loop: CASRPGQGSGNTIYF. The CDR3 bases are TGCGCCAGCAGACCGGGACAGGGCTCTGGAAACACCATATATTTT.

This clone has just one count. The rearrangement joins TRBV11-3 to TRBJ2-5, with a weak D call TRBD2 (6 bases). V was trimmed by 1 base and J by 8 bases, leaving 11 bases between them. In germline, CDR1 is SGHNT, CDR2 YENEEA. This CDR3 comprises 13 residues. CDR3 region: CASSLGRRGTQYF. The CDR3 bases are TGTGCCAGCAGCTTAGGCCGGAGGGGAACCCAGTACTTC.

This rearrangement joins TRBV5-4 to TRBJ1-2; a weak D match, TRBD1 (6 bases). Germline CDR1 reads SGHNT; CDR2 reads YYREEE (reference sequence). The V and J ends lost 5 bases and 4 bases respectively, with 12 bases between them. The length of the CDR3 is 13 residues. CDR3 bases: TGTGCCAGCAGTCGCACAGGGAGCTATGGCTACACCTTC. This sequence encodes CASSRTGSYGYTF. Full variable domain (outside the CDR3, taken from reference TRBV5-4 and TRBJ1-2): ETGVTQSPTHLIKTRGQQVTLRCSSQSGHNTVSWYQQALGQGPQFIFQYYREEENGRGNFPPRFSGLQFPNYSSELNVNALELDDSALYLCASSRTGSYGYTFGSGTRLTVV.

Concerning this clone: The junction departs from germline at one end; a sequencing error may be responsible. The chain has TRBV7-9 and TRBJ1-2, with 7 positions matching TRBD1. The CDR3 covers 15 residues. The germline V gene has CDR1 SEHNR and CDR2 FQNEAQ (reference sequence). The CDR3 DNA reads TGTTCCAGCAGCTTACCCGGACAGGATAACTATGGCTACACCTTC. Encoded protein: CSSSLPGQDNYGYTF.

The CDR3 spells CASSLDVLQRGGGEKLFF. CDR3 nucleotides: TGTGCCAGCAGCTTAGATGTATTGCAGCGAGGGGGCGGCGAAAAACTGTTTTTT. The chain has TRBV11-2 and TRBJ1-4; 7 bases align to TRBD1. Germline V gene sequence: CDR1 SGHAT, CDR2 FQNNGV. Unmatched junction bases numbered 15, after V lost 0 bases and J lost 8 bases. There are 18 residues in the CDR3.

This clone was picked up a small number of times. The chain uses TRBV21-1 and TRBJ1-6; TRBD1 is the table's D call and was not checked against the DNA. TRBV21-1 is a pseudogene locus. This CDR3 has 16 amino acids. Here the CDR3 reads CAKTKDRGPTNSPLHF. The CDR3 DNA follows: TGTGCCAAGACCAAGGACAGGGGGCCAACAAATTCACCCCTCCACTTT.

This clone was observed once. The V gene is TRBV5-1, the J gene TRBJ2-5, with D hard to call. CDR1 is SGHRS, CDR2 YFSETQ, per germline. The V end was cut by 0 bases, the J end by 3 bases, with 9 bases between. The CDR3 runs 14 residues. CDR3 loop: CASSLGQVEETQYF. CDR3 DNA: TGCGCCAGCAGCTTGGGGCAGGTTGAAGAGACCCAGTACTTC.

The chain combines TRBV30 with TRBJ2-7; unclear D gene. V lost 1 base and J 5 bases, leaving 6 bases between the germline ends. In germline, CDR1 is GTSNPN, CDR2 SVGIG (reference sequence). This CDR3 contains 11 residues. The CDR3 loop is CAWSAGNEQYF. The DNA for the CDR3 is TGTGCCTGGAGTGCAGGAAACGAGCAGTACTTC.

The DNA for the CDR3 is TGCGCCAGCAGCCATGGCGGACTAGCGACTAGCACAGATACGCAGTATTTT. It codes for CASSHGGLATSTDTQYF. The chain links TRBV4-3 to TRBJ2-3, with 9 bases identical to TRBD2. Trimming at V came to 3 bases and at J to 0 bases, leaving 7 bases not matched to a gene. CDR1 is LGHNA, CDR2 YSLEER, per germline. The CDR3 runs to 17 residues.